This TCR beta chain originates from a study of blood T cell repertoires in COVID-19. Study in general: Material from acute and convalescent COVID-19 was sourced from the United States, Italy and Spain. In each case, the material was cDNA or gDNA derived from T cells, B-cell-depleted T cells, or PBMCs.

The germline V gene encodes CDR1 MNHEY and CDR2 SMNVEV (reference sequence). This CDR3 has 16 amino acids. Trimming at V came to 0 bases and at J to 6 bases, leaving 7 bases not matched to a gene. Authors' methods: Amplifying reference gene primers gave estimates of nucleated cell counts. The protocol was immunoSEQ multiplex PCR, while the TCRdb copy is restricted to in-frame clones and leaves out a portion. For V, J and clone size, that table is used; D and trimming come from the DNA. The sample lists roughly 52,000 clones, about 86% occurring once. The genes are TRBV27 and TRBJ2-1; TRBD1 matches 8 bases. Sequencing input: peripheral blood. This TCR was sampled from a man aged 50 to 59 with acute or convalescent COVID-19. The CDR3: CASSLSGQGPSNEQFF. For the CDR3, the DNA is TGTGCCAGCAGTTTATCCGGACAGGGTCCCTCCAATGAGCAGTTCTTC.